One TCR beta chain is described in this entry. Trimming removed 2 bases at V and 6 bases at J, with 7 bases between. The CDR3 extends over 12 amino acids. The germline V gene encodes CDR1 MDHEN and CDR2 SYDVKM. The sample is drawn from a study of blood T cell repertoires in COVID-19. Study information: Researchers got acute and convalescent COVID-19 samples from the United States, Italy and Spain. Sample material is recorded as cDNA or gDNA derived from T cells, B-cell-depleted T cells, or PBMCs.

Authors' analysis steps: Amplified reference gene primers provided the basis for estimating nucleated cell counts. Assay: immunoSEQ multiplex PCR; the TCRdb copy retains only in-frame clones and omits some. V, J and clone size reflect that table, while D and trimming were determined from the DNA. The sample includes under 80,000 clones, roughly 89% seen only once; the top ten take about 14%. V usage is TRBV28 and J usage is TRBJ1-1; no clear D. The source of this sequence is a man between 65 and 85 years old with active or convalescent COVID-19. Specimen: peripheral blood. CDR3 amino acids: CASSLVGAEAFF. The CDR3 coding sequence is TGTGCCAGCAGTTTAGTCGGGGCTGAAGCTTTCTTT.